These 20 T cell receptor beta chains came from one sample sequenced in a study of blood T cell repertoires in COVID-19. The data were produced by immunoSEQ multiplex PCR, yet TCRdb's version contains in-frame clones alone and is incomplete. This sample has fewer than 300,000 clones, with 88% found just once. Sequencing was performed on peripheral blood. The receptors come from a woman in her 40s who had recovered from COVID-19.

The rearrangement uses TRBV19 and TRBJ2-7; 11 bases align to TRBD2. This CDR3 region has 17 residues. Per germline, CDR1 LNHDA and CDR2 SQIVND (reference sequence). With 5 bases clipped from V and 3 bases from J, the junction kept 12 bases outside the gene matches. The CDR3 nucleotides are TGTGCCAGTAGTCACCCCCCGGGACTAGCGGAACTCTACGAGCAGTACGTC. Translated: CASSHPPGLAELYEQYV.

The CDR3 region is CAGGGTIFWNTEAFF. In DNA, the CDR3 is TGTGCCGGGGGGGGGACAATATTTTGGAACACTGAAGCTTTCTTT. This chain uses TRBV27 with TRBJ1-1; weak D call: TRBD1 (6 bases). Between the trimmed V and J ends, which lost 11 bases and 1 base, there was a span of 20 bases. CDR3 size: 15 residues. Germline V gene sequence: CDR1 MNHEY, CDR2 SMNVEV (reference sequence).

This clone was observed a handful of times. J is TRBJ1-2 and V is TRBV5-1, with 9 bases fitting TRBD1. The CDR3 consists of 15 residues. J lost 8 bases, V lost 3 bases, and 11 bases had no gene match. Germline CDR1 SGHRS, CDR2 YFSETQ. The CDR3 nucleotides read TGCGCCAGCAGCTCCCCGGGACAGGGTCATCACGGCTACACCTTC. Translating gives CASSSPGQGHHGYTF.

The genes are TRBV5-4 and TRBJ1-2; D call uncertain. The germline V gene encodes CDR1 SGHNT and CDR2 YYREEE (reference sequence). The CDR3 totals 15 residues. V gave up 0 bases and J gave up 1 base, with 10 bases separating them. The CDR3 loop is CASSLGAVNNYGYTF. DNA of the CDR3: TGTGCCAGCAGCTTGGGGGCAGTTAATAACTATGGCTACACCTTC.

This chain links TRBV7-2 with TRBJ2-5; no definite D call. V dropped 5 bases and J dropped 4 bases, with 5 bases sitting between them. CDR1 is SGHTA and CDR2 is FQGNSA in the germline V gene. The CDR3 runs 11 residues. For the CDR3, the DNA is TGTGCCAGCAGCCCCTTAGAGACCCAGTACTTC. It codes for CASSPLETQYF.

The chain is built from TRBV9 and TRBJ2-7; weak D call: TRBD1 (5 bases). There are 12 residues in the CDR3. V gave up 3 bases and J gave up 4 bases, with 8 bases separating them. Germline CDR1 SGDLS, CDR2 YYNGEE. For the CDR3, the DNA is TGTGCCAGCAGCGCGTCAGGGTACGAGCAGTACTTC. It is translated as CASSASGYEQYF.

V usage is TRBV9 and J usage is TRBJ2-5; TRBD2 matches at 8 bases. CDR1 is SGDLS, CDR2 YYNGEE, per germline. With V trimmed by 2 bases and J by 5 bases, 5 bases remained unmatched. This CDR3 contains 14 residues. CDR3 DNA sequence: TGTGCCAGCAGCGTGTCTCGCGGGGGGGAGACCCAGTACTTC. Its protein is CASSVSRGGETQYF.

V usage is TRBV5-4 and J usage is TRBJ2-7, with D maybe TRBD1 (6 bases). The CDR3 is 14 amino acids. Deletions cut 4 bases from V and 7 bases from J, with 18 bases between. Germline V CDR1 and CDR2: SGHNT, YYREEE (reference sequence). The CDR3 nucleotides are TGTGCCAGCAGCCCCGGGACCACGAGGGGGGAGCAGTACTTC. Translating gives CASSPGTTRGEQYF.

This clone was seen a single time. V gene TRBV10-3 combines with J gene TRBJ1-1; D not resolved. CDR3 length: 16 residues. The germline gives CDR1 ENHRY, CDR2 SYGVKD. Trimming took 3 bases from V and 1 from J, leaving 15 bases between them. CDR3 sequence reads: CAISDPTRRGNTEAFF. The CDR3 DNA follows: TGTGCCATCAGTGACCCCACCCGACGGGGGAACACTGAAGCTTTCTTT.

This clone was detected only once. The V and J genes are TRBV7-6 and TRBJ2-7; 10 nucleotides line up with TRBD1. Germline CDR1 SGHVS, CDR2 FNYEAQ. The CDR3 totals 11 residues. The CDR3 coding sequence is TGTGCCAGCAGGGCCCGGGACAGGGGCCGCGTC. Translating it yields CASRARDRGRV.

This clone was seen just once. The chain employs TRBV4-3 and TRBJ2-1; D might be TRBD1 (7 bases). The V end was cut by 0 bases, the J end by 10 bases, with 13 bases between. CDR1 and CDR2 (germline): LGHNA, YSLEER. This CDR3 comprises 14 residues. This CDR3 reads CASSQEAGQSEQFF. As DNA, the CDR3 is TGCGCCAGCAGCCAAGAGGCGGGACAGTCCGAGCAGTTCTTC.

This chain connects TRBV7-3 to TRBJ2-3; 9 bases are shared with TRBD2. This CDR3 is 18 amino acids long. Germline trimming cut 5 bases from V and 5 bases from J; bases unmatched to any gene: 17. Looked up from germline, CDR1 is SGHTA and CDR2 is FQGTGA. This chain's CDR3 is CASSPRGLAGAHGDTQYF. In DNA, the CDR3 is TGTGCCAGCAGCCCCAGGGGACTAGCTGGGGCACACGGAGATACGCAGTATTTT.

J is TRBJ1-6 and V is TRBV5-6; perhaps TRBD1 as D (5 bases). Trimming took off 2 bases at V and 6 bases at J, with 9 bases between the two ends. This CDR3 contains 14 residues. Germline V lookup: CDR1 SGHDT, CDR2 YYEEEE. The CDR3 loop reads CASSFGQGNSPLHF. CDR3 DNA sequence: TGTGCCAGCAGCTTCGGTCAGGGTAATTCACCCCTCCACTTT.

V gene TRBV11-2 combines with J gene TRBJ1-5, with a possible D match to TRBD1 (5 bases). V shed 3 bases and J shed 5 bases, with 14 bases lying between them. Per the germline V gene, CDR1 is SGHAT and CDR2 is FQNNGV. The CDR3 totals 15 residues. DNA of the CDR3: TGTGCCAGCAGCTTGGAGGGGACGGGGGATCAGCCCCAGCATTTT. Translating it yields CASSLEGTGDQPQHF.

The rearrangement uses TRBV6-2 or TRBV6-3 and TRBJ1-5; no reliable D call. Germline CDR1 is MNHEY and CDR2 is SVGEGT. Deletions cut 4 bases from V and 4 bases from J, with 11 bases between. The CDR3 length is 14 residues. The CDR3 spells CASSFSGFNQPQHF. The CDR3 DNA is TGTGCCAGCAGTTTTTCAGGCTTTAATCAGCCCCAGCATTTT.

DNA for the CDR3: TGTGCCAGCAGCACCCGGACTAGCGGGAGCGGCGGGGCCTACGAGCAGTACGTC. Protein product: CASSTRTSGSGGAYEQYV. This sequence joins TRBV9 and TRBJ2-7; 13 bases align to TRBD2. Losses at the gene ends were 4 bases for V and 2 bases for J; bases not matched to a gene: 12. The CDR3 runs 18 residues. Germline loops: CDR1 SGDLS, CDR2 YYNGEE.

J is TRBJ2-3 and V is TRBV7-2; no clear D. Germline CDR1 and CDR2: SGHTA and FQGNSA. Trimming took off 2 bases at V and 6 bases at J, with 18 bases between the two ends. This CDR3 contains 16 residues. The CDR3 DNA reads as TGTGCCAGCAGCTTATGGATTGCTAGTCGGGTGGATACGCAGTATTTT. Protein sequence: CASSLWIASRVDTQYF.

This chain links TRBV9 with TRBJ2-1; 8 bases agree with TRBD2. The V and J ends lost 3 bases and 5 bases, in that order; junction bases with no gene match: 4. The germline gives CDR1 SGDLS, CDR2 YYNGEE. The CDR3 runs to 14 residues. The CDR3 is CASSAGLGNNEQFF. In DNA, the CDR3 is TGTGCCAGCAGCGCGGGACTAGGGAACAATGAGCAGTTCTTC.

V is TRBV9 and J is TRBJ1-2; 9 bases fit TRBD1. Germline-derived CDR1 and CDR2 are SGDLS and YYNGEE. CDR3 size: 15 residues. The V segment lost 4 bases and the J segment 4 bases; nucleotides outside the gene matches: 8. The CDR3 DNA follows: TGTGCCAGCAGCCCATACAGGGGGCTAACCTATGGCTACACCTTC. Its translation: CASSPYRGLTYGYTF.

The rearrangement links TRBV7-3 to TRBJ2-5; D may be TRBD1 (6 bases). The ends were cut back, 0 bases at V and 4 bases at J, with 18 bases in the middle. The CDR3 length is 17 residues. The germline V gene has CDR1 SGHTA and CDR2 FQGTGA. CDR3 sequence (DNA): TGTGCCAGCAGCTTAACTGGGGCAGGGGCGAGGGGAGAGACCCAGTACTTC. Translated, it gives CASSLTGAGARGETQYF. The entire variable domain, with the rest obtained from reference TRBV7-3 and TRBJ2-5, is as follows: GAGVSQTPSNKVTEKGKYVELRCDPISGHTALYWYRQSLGQGPEFLIYFQGTGAADDSGLPNDRFFAVRPEGSVSTLKIQRTERGDSAVYLCASSLTGAGARGETQYFGPGTRLLVL.